A selection of T cell receptor beta chains follows, all from one sample in a study of T cell responses to AZD1222 COVID-19 vaccine. The repertoire was sequenced with immunoSEQ multiplex PCR; TCRdb's copy has only in-frame clones and lacks some. The sample has about 180,000 clones; approximately 86% are singletons. Here the sequenced sample was peripheral blood, taken 28 days after the second AZD1222 dose. The receptors were gathered from an adult who received the AZD1222 COVID-19 vaccine. Both conserved end residues are part of each CDR3. Each record gives: clone size, V gene, D gene, J gene, CDR3 DNA, CDR3 protein. D genes are given only for firm matches. The size entry is marked missing in some rows and otherwise reads once, few, many or a size class.

size: -; V: TRBV4-3; D: -; J: TRBJ2-7; DNA: TGCGCCAGCAGCCAAGATGCATCGCGCTCCTACGAGCAGTACTTC; CDR3: CASSQDASRSYEQYF
size: few; V: TRBV19; D: -; J: TRBJ1-5; DNA: TGTGCCAGTAGTGCCCGGGACTCAAACAATCAGCCCCAGCATTTT; CDR3: CASSARDSNNQPQHF
size: -; V: TRBV9; D: -; J: TRBJ2-3; DNA: TGTGCCAGCAGCGTAGTCACGGGGAGAGCGACAGATACGCAGTATTTT; CDR3: CASSVVTGRATDTQYF
size: -; V: TRBV27; D: -; J: TRBJ2-7; DNA: TGTGCCAGCAGTACCGGGGCGCGAGAGCAGTACTTC; CDR3: CASSTGAREQYF
size: -; V: TRBV2; D: -; J: TRBJ1-1; DNA: TGTGCCAGCAGAACAGGCAATCAGAACACTGAAGCTTTCTTT; CDR3: CASRTGNQNTEAFF
size: -; V: TRBV5-6; D: -; J: TRBJ2-7; DNA: TGTGCCAGCAGCGGAGTCGGCATTCTCTACGAGCAGTACTTC; CDR3: CASSGVGILYEQYF
size: once; V: TRBV5-1; D: TRBD2; J: TRBJ2-7; DNA: TGCGCCAGCAGCCTAGCGGGGGGCCTCTCCTACGAGCAGTACTTC; CDR3: CASSLAGGLSYEQYF
size: -; V: TRBV9; D: -; J: TRBJ1-3; DNA: TGTGCCAGCAGTGGCGCTAGCTCTGGAAACACCATATATTTT; CDR3: CASSGASSGNTIYF
size: -; V: TRBV6-4; D: -; J: TRBJ2-2; DNA: TGTGCCAGCAGTGTTGGACGGGGCACCGGGGAGCTGTTTTTT; CDR3: CASSVGRGTGELFF
size: -; V: TRBV19; D: TRBD1; J: TRBJ1-1; DNA: TGTGCCAGTAGCCATGACAGGGGTGGTGAAGCTTTCTTT; CDR3: CASSHDRGGEAFF
size: -; V: TRBV19; D: TRBD1; J: TRBJ2-1; DNA: TGTGCCAGTAGTATAGTTACCGGGACAGGGTCGTACAATGAGCAGTTCTTC; CDR3: CASSIVTGTGSYNEQFF
size: -; V: TRBV11-2; D: -; J: TRBJ1-4; DNA: TGTGCCAGCAGTCCTGCTGCAACTAATGAAAAACTGTTTTTT; CDR3: CASSPAATNEKLFF
size: -; V: TRBV19; D: -; J: TRBJ1-6; DNA: TGTGCCAGTAGTGTACAGAGCTCCTATAATTCACCCCTCCACTTT; CDR3: CASSVQSSYNSPLHF
size: few; V: TRBV19; D: TRBD1; J: TRBJ1-1; DNA: TGTGCCAGTAGTATAACTACAGGGGGCACTGAAGCTTTCTTT; CDR3: CASSITTGGTEAFF
size: -; V: TRBV27; D: -; J: TRBJ1-1; DNA: TGTGCCAGCAGTCCCATAGCGCAGGGGAGCGCTTTCTTT; CDR3: CASSPIAQGSAFF
size: -; V: TRBV4-1; D: TRBD1; J: TRBJ2-7; DNA: TGCGCCAGCAGCCAAACCTGGGACAGGCGAAACGAGCAGTACTTC; CDR3: CASSQTWDRRNEQYF
size: -; V: TRBV19; D: TRBD1; J: TRBJ2-2; DNA: TGTGCCAGTAGTACACAGGGGGCCACCGGGGAGCTGTTTTTT; CDR3: CASSTQGATGELFF
size: -; V: TRBV10-3; D: TRBD1; J: TRBJ1-5; DNA: TGTGCCATCAGCGGGGACAGGGTTCAGCCCCAGCATTTT; CDR3: CAISGDRVQPQHF
size: -; V: TRBV6-5; D: -; J: TRBJ1-6; DNA: TGTGCCAGCACAATTCTAGACCCGGCTACGGGACCCCTCCACTTT; CDR3: CASTILDPATGPLHF
size: -; V: TRBV5-6; D: TRBD1; J: TRBJ1-1; DNA: TGTGCCAGCAGACTGGGACAGGGGGGGATGAACACTGAAGCTTTCTTT; CDR3: CASRLGQGGMNTEAFF
size: few; V: TRBV29-1; D: -; J: TRBJ2-2; DNA: TGCAGCGTCGGAGGGGGGCTCAACACCGGGGAGCTGTTTTTT; CDR3: CSVGGGLNTGELFF
size: -; V: TRBV18; D: -; J: TRBJ2-7; DNA: TGTGCCAGCTCACCACCGGGGTTTGGCGAGCAGTACTTC; CDR3: CASSPPGFGEQYF
size: -; V: TRBV11-2; D: -; J: TRBJ2-2; DNA: TGTGCCAGCAGCCCACGTTCGGGGGCGAACACCGGGGAGCTGTTTTTT; CDR3: CASSPRSGANTGELFF
size: -; V: TRBV2; D: -; J: TRBJ1-6; DNA: TGTGCCAGCTCTCCGGACAGATTCTATAATTCACCCCTCCACTTT; CDR3: CASSPDRFYNSPLHF
size: -; V: TRBV20-1; D: -; J: TRBJ2-2; DNA: TGCAGTGCTAGTCCCCCAGGGGCCCCGAGAGGGCCCGGGGAGCTGTTTTTT; CDR3: CSASPPGAPRGPGELFF
size: -; V: TRBV19; D: TRBD2; J: TRBJ2-3; DNA: TGTGCCAGTAGTCCGTCGCGGCTAGCGGTGCGTGCAGATACGCAGTATTTT; CDR3: CASSPSRLAVRADTQYF
size: -; V: TRBV3-1/TRBV3-2; D: -; J: TRBJ2-7; DNA: TGTGCCAGCGGGGAGGGGGCGTGGAACGAGCAGTACTTC; CDR3: CASGEGAWNEQYF
size: -; V: TRBV7-2; D: -; J: TRBJ1-4; DNA: TGTGCCAGCAGCTTGGACGCAACTAATGAAAAACTGTTTTTT; CDR3: CASSLDATNEKLFF
size: -; V: TRBV2; D: -; J: TRBJ2-7; DNA: TGTGCCAGCAGTGAACAAGACTACGAGCAGTACTTC; CDR3: CASSEQDYEQYF
size: -; V: TRBV7-2; D: -; J: TRBJ2-1; DNA: TGTGCCAGCAGCCCATCCCTCGGACTGTCCTACAATGAGCAGTTCTTC; CDR3: CASSPSLGLSYNEQFF
size: -; V: TRBV7-9; D: -; J: TRBJ2-1; DNA: TGTGCCAGCACCCCGGGACGGATATCCTACAATGAGCAGTTCTTC; CDR3: CASTPGRISYNEQFF
size: -; V: TRBV6-5; D: -; J: TRBJ1-2; DNA: TGTGCCAGCACCTTGTACAGGGCTGTCTATGGCTACACCTTC; CDR3: CASTLYRAVYGYTF
size: few; V: TRBV7-7; D: -; J: TRBJ2-5; DNA: TGTGCCAGCAGCTTAAATCAGGGTGGGGAAGAGACCCAGTACTTC; CDR3: CASSLNQGGEETQYF
size: -; V: TRBV5-6; D: TRBD2; J: TRBJ2-1; DNA: TGTGCCAGCAGCTTGGATCCAGCGGGGGACGAGCAGTTCTTC; CDR3: CASSLDPAGDEQFF
size: -; V: TRBV20-1; D: -; J: TRBJ1-2; DNA: TGCAGTGCTAGAGCACAGAAGGGCTACACCTTC; CDR3: CSARAQKGYTF
size: -; V: TRBV7-3; D: -; J: TRBJ2-5; DNA: TGTGCCAGCAGCCGATATGGAGACGGCGAGACCCAGTACTTC; CDR3: CASSRYGDGETQYF
size: -; V: TRBV5-6; D: -; J: TRBJ1-3; DNA: TGTGCCAGCAGCAGGCCCCGGGAAGGGACACTCTCTGGAAACACCATATATTTT; CDR3: CASSRPREGTLSGNTIYF
size: -; V: TRBV23-1; D: -; J: TRBJ1-1; DNA: TGCGCCAGCAGTCCCGTGAACACTGAAGCTTTCTTT; CDR3: CASSPVNTEAFF
size: -; V: TRBV21-1; D: -; J: TRBJ1-1; DNA: TGTGCCAGCAGCAAAGCTGGGCACAGGAACACTGAAGCTTTCTTT; CDR3: CASSKAGHRNTEAFF
size: -; V: TRBV19; D: TRBD1; J: TRBJ2-2; DNA: TGTGCCAGTAGTATGAGACAGGGGTCTCCCGGGGAGCTGTTTTTT; CDR3: CASSMRQGSPGELFF